The 4 T cell receptor beta chains reported below all come from one sample, sequenced in a study of tumor-infiltrating lymphocytes in primary liver carcinoma. Germline DNA was also extracted, with blood RNA taken from unsorted whole blood. A constant-region primer served to make TCR beta cDNA from about 500 ng total RNA. Amplification in three nested multiplex PCR rounds with slightly modified ARM-PCR gave rise to TCR beta libraries. The opening two PCR rounds, about 11 cycles each, paired TRBV1-TRBV30 forward primers with a C-beta reverse primer. TCRdb re-derived calls from the multiplex PCR reads in MiXCR, one entry per CDR3 protein. The table shows around 170,000 distinct CDR3 sequences, with 50% to 75% occurring only once. Source material: peripheral blood. These receptors originate from a man aged 35 to 55 with primary liver carcinoma and hepatitis B virus infection.

This clonotype turned up a few times. The CDR3, as DNA: TGCGCCAGCAACCCGGGGGCGGATGAGCAGTTCTTC. Its translation: CASNPGADEQFF. This sequence joins TRBV10-2 and TRBJ2-1; D assignment may be TRBD1 or TRBD2 (6 bases each). CDR1 and CDR2 from the germline V gene are WSHSY and SAAADI. CDR3 length: 12 amino acids. Trimming pared 7 bases from V and 8 bases from J, leaving 12 bases between.

The table lists this clonotype with a few counts. This sequence joins TRBV4-1 and TRBJ2-2, with D perhaps TRBD1 (7 bases). CDR3 length: 15 amino acids. V lost 4 bases, J lost 4 bases, and 13 bases lay in between. Germline assignment: CDR1 MGHRA and CDR2 YSYEKL. The CDR3 region has the DNA TGCGCCAGCAGCCGTGGTCAGGGGGGCACCGGGGAGCTGTTTTTT. Its protein is CASSRGQGGTGELFF.

This clonotype was detected only a few times. The chain carries TRBV5-5 and TRBJ2-5, with unresolved D. Per germline, CDR1 SGHKS and CDR2 YYEKEE (reference sequence). Deletions cut 2 bases from V and 4 bases from J, with 6 bases between. The CDR3 sequence is 12 residues long. In DNA, the CDR3 is TGTGCCAGCAGCTTACAGAGAGAGACCCAGTACTTC. This sequence encodes CASSLQRETQYF.

With regard to this clonotype: This may arise from a read error, as a much more abundant clone is one base away. The genes are TRBV29-1 and TRBJ2-3, with D unclear. Germline assignment: CDR1 SQVTM and CDR2 ANQGSEA. This CDR3 is built from 13 residues. The CDR3 sequence: CTVEDALGDTQYF. CDR3 sequence (DNA): TGCACCGTTGAAGACGCCCTAGGGGATACGCAGTATTTT.